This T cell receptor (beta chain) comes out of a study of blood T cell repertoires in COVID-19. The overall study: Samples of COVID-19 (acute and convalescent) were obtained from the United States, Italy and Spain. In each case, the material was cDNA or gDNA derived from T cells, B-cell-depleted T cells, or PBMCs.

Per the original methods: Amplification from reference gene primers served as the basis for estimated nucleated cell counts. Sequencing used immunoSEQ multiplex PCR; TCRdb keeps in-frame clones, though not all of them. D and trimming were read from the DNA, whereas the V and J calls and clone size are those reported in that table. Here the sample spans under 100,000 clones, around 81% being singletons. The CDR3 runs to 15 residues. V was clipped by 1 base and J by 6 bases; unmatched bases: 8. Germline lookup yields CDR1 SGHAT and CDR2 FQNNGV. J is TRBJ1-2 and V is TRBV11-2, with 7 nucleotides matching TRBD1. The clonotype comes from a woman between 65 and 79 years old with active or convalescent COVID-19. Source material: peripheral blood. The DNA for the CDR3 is TGTGCCAGCAGCTTAGGTGGACAGGAAAGACATGGCTACACCTTC. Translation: CASSLGGQERHGYTF.